This T cell receptor (beta chain) comes out of a study of blood T cells in healthy people across ages. Through a sample-barcoded 5' primer and a J-beta primer mix, a second PCR was run for about 6 to 11 cycles. Via MiXCR, TCRdb re-called the 5' RACE reads, giving one row per CDR3 protein. The data show about 1,600,000 distinct CDR3 sequences, 42% seen once. A minimum of 6 million PBMCs was isolated per sample. Extraction yielded at least 6 micrograms of total RNA per sample. Study findings and constraints: Naive T cell percentage by flow cytometry tracked strongly with beta diversity. Across the age range, TCR beta diversity per million T cells fell in a roughly linear way.

Concerning this clonotype: What it recognizes is unknown.

Source material: blood. The TCR sequence derives from a young woman in good health.

The CDR3 sequence is CASSWAGTSTFF. CDR3 coding DNA: TGTGCCAGCAGTTGGGCCGGGACATCCACTTTCTTT. The chain combines TRBV27 with TRBJ1-1; D may be TRBD1 (6 bases). The CDR3 runs 12 residues. Trimming removed 4 bases at V and 12 bases at J, with 15 bases between. Germline V gene lookup returns CDR1 MNHEY and CDR2 SMNVEV (reference sequence).